These 30 T cell receptor beta chains share one sample of origin, sequenced in a study of cytomegalovirus exposure and HLA in healthy donors (dated by TCRdb to 2016 to 2017). To prepare the library, the immunoSEQ multiplex PCR assay was applied. What TCRdb holds here is the immuneACCESS table cut down to in-frame rearrangements. Part of the clones is not present; checked against another copy, under half of the missing clones reflect an unresolved V gene, and the others are unexplained. The sample includes 43,000 or so clones, with 92% observed a single time. Approximately 5.4% of the sample is held by the ten biggest clonotypes. Source material: PBMCs. The receptor set was obtained from a man younger than 30 in good health and CMV-seronegative.

The rearrangement joins TRBV5-5 to TRBJ2-5, with unresolved D. V was trimmed by 0 bases and J by 7 bases, leaving 4 bases between them. CDR3 length: 11 amino acids. In germline, CDR1 is SGHKS, CDR2 YYEKEE (reference sequence). The DNA for the CDR3 is TGTGCCAGCAGCTTGGTCGGGACCCAGTACTTC. It translates to CASSLVGTQYF.

This clone was counted a single time. V gene TRBV29-1 combines with J gene TRBJ1-3; D is unclear. Germline assignment: CDR1 SQVTM and CDR2 ANQGSEA. The CDR3 is 13 residues long. V lost 1 base to trimming and J lost 4 bases, with 8 bases between them. CDR3 region: CSVEGGGGNTIYF. For the CDR3, the DNA is TGCAGCGTTGAAGGCGGAGGGGGAAACACCATATATTTT.

This sequence joins TRBV27 and TRBJ2-1, with TRBD1 as a possible D gene (5 bases). CDR3 size: 16 residues. V dropped 6 bases and J dropped 3 bases, with 18 bases sitting between them. The germline V gene has CDR1 MNHEY and CDR2 SMNVEV (reference sequence). The CDR3 sequence is CASSSIGQGIYNEQFF. The CDR3 DNA reads TGTGCCAGCAGCTCTATCGGGCAGGGTATCTACAATGAGCAGTTCTTC.

This sequence joins TRBV19 and TRBJ1-1; possibly TRBD1 for D (5 bases). The V end was cut by 5 bases, the J end by 1 base, with 11 bases between. This CDR3 has 14 amino acids. Germline V gene data show CDR1 as LNHDA and CDR2 as SQIVND (reference sequence). This CDR3 is CASSAGLENTEAFF. In nucleotides, the CDR3 is TGTGCCAGTAGTGCAGGGTTGGAGAACACTGAAGCTTTCTTT.

The chain combines TRBV27 with TRBJ2-1; maybe TRBD2 (6 bases). This CDR3 comprises 14 residues. Looked up from germline, CDR1 is MNHEY and CDR2 is SMNVEV (reference sequence). The V end was cut by 2 bases, the J end by 6 bases, with 11 bases between. The CDR3 loop reads CASSLGTLSNEQFF. CDR3 sequence (DNA): TGTGCCAGCAGTTTAGGGACTCTCAGCAATGAGCAGTTCTTC.

This chain links TRBV6-6 with TRBJ2-5; possibly TRBD2 for D (5 bases). Germline V gene sequence: CDR1 MNHNY, CDR2 SVGAGI (reference sequence). The V end was cut by 4 bases, the J end by 0 bases, with 12 bases between. The CDR3 length is 15 residues. Written as DNA, the CDR3 is TGTGCCAGCAGTTTCCCTAGCCTTAACCAAGAGACCCAGTACTTC. Protein product: CASSFPSLNQETQYF.

The chain couples TRBV25-1 to TRBJ2-7; 10 positions match TRBD2. V lost 4 bases, J lost 0 bases, and 6 bases stayed unmatched. The CDR3 has 16 residues. Germline CDR1 MGHDK, CDR2 SYGVNS. The CDR3 bases are TGTGCCAGCAGTGTTCTTACTAGCGGGGTCTCCTACGAGCAGTACTTC. Translated: CASSVLTSGVSYEQYF.

The chain joins TRBV4-3 to TRBJ2-2; D gene uncertain. Trimming took 0 bases from V and 1 from J, leaving 9 bases between them. CDR3 length: 16 residues. The germline V gene has CDR1 LGHNA and CDR2 YSLEER. CDR3 coding DNA: TGCGCCAGCAGCCAAGATTTGAGAGGGAACACCGGGGAGCTGTTTTTT. It translates to CASSQDLRGNTGELFF.

V usage is TRBV6-5 and J usage is TRBJ1-6; a possible D gene is TRBD1 (5 bases). Germline V gene data show CDR1 as MNHEY and CDR2 as SVGAGI. V lost 6 bases to trimming and J lost 5 bases, with 11 bases between them. The CDR3 sequence is 14 residues long. CDR3 in amino acids: CASRPGLNNSPLHF. The CDR3 coding sequence is TGTGCCAGCAGGCCAGGGCTAAATAATTCACCCCTCCACTTT.

The chain recombines TRBV9 with TRBJ2-1; 10 nucleotides line up with TRBD2. The CDR3 is 16 amino acids. The junction had 9 bases not matched to a gene; V was cut back by 2 bases and J by 7 bases. Germline CDR1 is SGDLS and CDR2 is YYNGEE. The DNA of the CDR3 is TGTGCCAGCAGCGTGAGGGCTAGCGGGAGAAAGAATGAGCAGTTCTTC. It specifies CASSVRASGRKNEQFF.

The gene calls are TRBV5-4 and TRBJ2-1; D remains ambiguous. With 0 bases removed from V and 4 bases from J, the gap between germline ends came to 5 bases. This CDR3 is 13 amino acids long. CDR1 and CDR2 (germline): SGHNT, YYREEE (reference sequence). CDR3 coding DNA: TGTGCCAGCAGCTTGGGGGCGTACAATGAGCAGTTCTTC. It yields the protein CASSLGAYNEQFF.

Here the CDR3 reads CASSQEEGTRELFF. CDR3 coding DNA: TGCGCCAGCAGCCAAGAAGAGGGGACTAGGGAGCTGTTTTTT. The J gene is TRBJ2-2, the V gene TRBV4-3; 7 nucleotides line up with TRBD2. Unmatched junction bases numbered 4, after V lost 0 bases and J lost 9 bases. The CDR3 length is 14 residues. From germline, CDR1 is LGHNA and CDR2 YSLEER.

This clone was observed a few times. The chain has TRBV5-4 and TRBJ2-2; TRBD1 aligns across 8 bases. V shed 0 bases and J 6 bases; nucleotides not matched to a gene: 7. CDR1 and CDR2 (germline): SGHNT, YYREEE (reference sequence). The CDR3 runs 16 residues. CDR3 protein: CASSLAQGAIAGELFF. The CDR3 DNA sequence: TGTGCCAGCAGCTTGGCTCAGGGGGCAATCGCCGGGGAGCTGTTTTTT.

The CDR3 DNA reads TGTGCCAGCAGTTCCCTAGCGGCTAGCCGCCTCGATACGCAGTATTTT. Protein product: CASSSLAASRLDTQYF. This chain uses TRBV27 with TRBJ2-3; 7 nucleotides align to TRBD2. Germline V gene sequence: CDR1 MNHEY, CDR2 SMNVEV (reference sequence). With V trimmed by 4 bases and J by 6 bases, 13 bases remained unmatched. There are 16 residues in the CDR3.

This clone has more than one count but fewer than ten. The chain carries TRBV11-2 and TRBJ1-6, with TRBD1 identical over 8 bases. This CDR3 has 15 residues. V shed 5 bases and J 10 bases; nucleotides not matched to a gene: 10. The germline V gene has CDR1 SGHAT and CDR2 FQNNGV. CDR3 loop: CASSPISQGASPLHF. CDR3 in DNA: TGTGCCAGCAGCCCGATTTCCCAGGGGGCATCACCCCTCCACTTT.

This clone showed up just a few times. This chain connects TRBV6-5 to TRBJ2-7, with 10 bases aligning to TRBD1. V shed 0 bases, J shed 6 bases, and the junction held 5 bases outside the gene matches. Germline CDR1 is MNHEY and CDR2 is SVGAGI. CDR3 length: 15 residues. In nucleotides, the CDR3 is TGTGCCAGCAGTTACTCGGGACAGGGGTACTCCGAGCAGTACTTC. Translating it yields CASSYSGQGYSEQYF.

This chain links TRBV6-6 with TRBJ1-5, with 9 bases fitting TRBD1. CDR1 is MNHNY and CDR2 is SVGAGI in the germline V gene (reference sequence). V shed 0 bases, J shed 7 bases, and the junction held 7 bases outside the gene matches. There are 16 residues in the CDR3. CDR3 amino acids: CASSYSGTGRRQPQHF. In DNA, the CDR3 is TGTGCCAGCAGTTACTCAGGGACAGGGCGGAGGCAGCCCCAGCATTTT.

This chain uses TRBV5-1 with TRBJ1-1; D might be TRBD1 (5 bases). This CDR3 has 12 amino acids. Germline lookup yields CDR1 SGHRS and CDR2 YFSETQ. V dropped 4 bases and J dropped 7 bases, with 11 bases sitting between them. For the CDR3, the DNA is TGCGCCAGCAGCCTTGACAGTCTTGAAGCTTTCTTT. The encoded protein is CASSLDSLEAFF.

This chain connects TRBV7-9 to TRBJ2-5, with 8 nucleotides matching TRBD1. The length of the CDR3 is 16 residues. J gave up 1 base and V 5 bases, and 9 bases lay outside the gene matches. CDR1 and CDR2 from the germline V gene are SEHNR and FQNEAQ (reference sequence). The CDR3 DNA sequence: TGTGCCAGCAGCCCAAATTCAGGGGGCCCCCAAGAGACCCAGTACTTC. Its translation is CASSPNSGGPQETQYF.

J is TRBJ2-3 and V is TRBV11-1; 10 positions agree with TRBD2. CDR1 is SGHAT and CDR2 is FQDESV in the germline V gene (reference sequence). This CDR3 comprises 15 residues. The V and J ends lost 5 bases and 1 base, in that order; junction bases with no gene match: 3. This CDR3 is CASSAGTSGTDTQYF. The CDR3, as DNA: TGTGCCAGCAGCGCTGGGACTAGCGGCACAGATACGCAGTATTTT.

The rearrangement uses TRBV7-8 and TRBJ2-5; 10 bases line up with TRBD1. CDR1 is SGHVS and CDR2 is FQNEAQ in the germline V gene. This CDR3 region has 19 residues. J was trimmed by 5 bases and V by 2 bases; bases with no gene match: 17. CDR3 region: CASSLSGTGTGENWETQYF. The DNA for the CDR3 is TGTGCCAGCAGCTTAAGCGGAACCGGGACAGGGGAGAATTGGGAGACCCAGTACTTC.

The V and J genes are TRBV5-4 and TRBJ2-7; 10 positions match TRBD2. CDR3 length: 15 residues. V lost 1 base and J lost 3; bases outside the gene matches: 4. CDR1 SGHNT and CDR2 YYREEE come from the germline V gene (reference sequence). The CDR3 DNA reads as TGTGCCAGCAGCTTGAGGCTAGCGGGAGACTACGAGCAGTACTTC. It yields the protein CASSLRLAGDYEQYF.

V is TRBV14 and J is TRBJ1-2; D is perhaps TRBD1 (6 bases). The CDR3 is 13 residues long. Trimming removed 5 bases from V and 3 bases from J, with 10 bases in between. Germline V gene data show CDR1 as SGHDN and CDR2 as FVKESK. CDR3 amino acids: CASSDQGYYGYTF. The DNA of the CDR3 is TGTGCCAGCAGCGACCAGGGGTACTATGGCTACACCTTC.

The chain links TRBV7-9 to TRBJ1-2; 7 nucleotides line up with TRBD1. The V and J ends lost 4 bases and 11 bases, in that order; junction bases with no gene match: 4. The CDR3 has 11 residues. Germline lookup yields CDR1 SEHNR and CDR2 FQNEAQ (reference sequence). The CDR3 loop reads CASSYGTDYTF. For the CDR3, the DNA is TGTGCCAGCAGCTACGGGACAGATTACACCTTC.

This clone was counted once. The chain recombines TRBV7-6 with TRBJ2-1; TRBD1 matches at 8 bases. The V and J ends lost 1 base and 5 bases, in that order; junction bases with no gene match: 7. The CDR3 contains 16 residues. Germline V gives CDR1 SGHVS, CDR2 FNYEAQ. CDR3 in DNA: TGTGCCAGCAGCTTAGTAGTCGGGACAGGTCACAATGAGCAGTTCTTC. Translated, it gives CASSLVVGTGHNEQFF.

This chain uses TRBV5-4 with TRBJ2-1, with 11 bases aligning to TRBD2. The CDR3 runs 15 residues. Germline CDR1 reads SGHNT; CDR2 reads YYREEE (reference sequence). V trimming: 0 bases; J trimming: 6 bases; junction bases outside the gene matches: 2. The CDR3 protein is CASSLELAGVNEQFF. In nucleotides, the CDR3 is TGTGCCAGCAGCTTGGAACTAGCGGGAGTCAATGAGCAGTTCTTC.

The gene calls are TRBV27 and TRBJ1-5; D not certain. CDR1 is MNHEY and CDR2 is SMNVEV in the germline V gene (reference sequence). The CDR3 runs to 14 residues. Trimming removed 2 bases from V and 1 base from J, with 6 bases in between. Here the CDR3 reads CASSLSESNQPQHF. CDR3 in DNA: TGTGCCAGCAGTTTAAGTGAGAGCAATCAGCCCCAGCATTTT.

This clone was counted a single time. The rearrangement uses TRBV19 and TRBJ1-6, with 9 bases identical to TRBD1. The CDR3 spans 16 residues. Germline V lookup: CDR1 LNHDA, CDR2 SQIVND (reference sequence). J gave up 7 bases and V 6 bases, and 10 bases lay outside the gene matches. The CDR3 protein is CASSKLQGAHNSPLHF. Written as DNA, the CDR3 is TGTGCCAGTAGCAAACTACAGGGGGCGCACAATTCACCCCTCCACTTT. Complete variable domain (other parts from reference TRBV19 and TRBJ1-6): DGGITQSPKYLFRKEGQNVTLSCEQNLNHDAMYWYRQDPGQGLRLIYYSQIVNDFQKGDIAEGYSVSREKKESFPLTVTSAQKNPTAFYLCASSKLQGAHNSPLHFGNGTRLTVT.

V gene TRBV29-1 combines with J gene TRBJ2-2; 13 bases match TRBD2. CDR3 size: 14 residues. Trimming took 7 bases from V and 5 from J; bases not matched to a gene: 4. Germline assignment: CDR1 SQVTM and CDR2 ANQGSEA. CDR3 residues: CSAWTSGSTGELFF. The DNA for the CDR3 is TGCAGCGCCTGGACTAGCGGGAGTACCGGGGAGCTGTTTTTT.

The gene calls are TRBV5-1 and TRBJ2-2; maybe TRBD1 (5 bases). The V gene lost 2 bases and the J gene lost 4 bases, with 9 bases spanning the gap. The CDR3 runs to 14 residues. Germline CDR1 is SGHRS and CDR2 is YFSETQ. CDR3 loop: CASSLDSLTGELFF. The CDR3 DNA reads as TGCGCCAGCAGCTTAGACAGTCTCACCGGGGAGCTGTTTTTT.